The clone carrying this TCR beta chain has just a few counts. The source of the sample is a study of spatial heterogeneity in lung cancer. TCRdb independently ran MiXCR on the 5' RACE reads; one entry per CDR3 protein. The sample lists just under 10,000 distinct CDR3 sequences, roughly 23% seen once, with 3.9% in the top ten. This sample's time point: blood at routine non-recurrence follow-up after resection. Without sorting, whole RNA was sequenced from tumor, nontumor lung or frozen PBMC. This TCR was recovered from a female donor with early-stage non-small cell lung cancer. The sequenced sample was PBMCs, obtained at follow-up.

The CDR3: CASSFPGYRETQYF. The CDR3 nucleotides read TGTGCCAGCAGCTTCCCAGGGTACCGAGAGACCCAGTACTTC. The genes are TRBV7-2 and TRBJ2-5, with a tentative D call TRBD1 (5 bases). Trimming cost V 3 bases and J 4 bases, with 12 bases left between them. The CDR3 is made up of 14 amino acids. In germline, CDR1 is SGHTA, CDR2 FQGNSA.